This TCR beta chain comes out of a study of blood T cell repertoires in COVID-19. Study information: Material from acute and convalescent COVID-19 was sourced from the United States, Italy and Spain. PBMCs, B-cell-depleted T cells, or T cells provided the cDNA or gDNA that made up the material.

The CDR3 spans 16 residues. The germline CDR1 and CDR2 sequences are SNHLY and FYNNEI. V shed 3 bases and J 4 bases; nucleotides not matched to a gene: 10. In the source study's methods: Cell counts per sample came from amplifying reference gene primers. Here immunoSEQ multiplex PCR was the method, and the copy in TCRdb shows in-frame clones only, minus some. V and J calls and clone size are given by that table; D and trimming were obtained from the DNA. The sample yields about 120,000 clones, 80% to 90% seen once. Source material: peripheral blood. The rearrangement uses TRBV2 and TRBJ1-2; 8 bases agree with TRBD1. The sequence came from a woman between 45 and 65 years old with acute or convalescent COVID-19. In nucleotides, the CDR3 is TGTGCCAGCAGTGACCCTAGGACAGGGTTGAGCTATGGCTACACCTTC. It yields the protein CASSDPRTGLSYGYTF.